This T cell receptor beta chain was retrieved from a study of cytomegalovirus exposure and HLA in healthy donors. About this clone itself: Its antigen remains unidentified.

Findings of the study overall: Under in vitro conditions, a few CMV-associated chains were confirmed as specific for CMV antigens. The majority of CMV-associated TCR beta chains were reported as apparently HLA-restricted in a later analysis.

PCR used 60 Vbeta primers and 13 Jbeta primers. Libraries were prepared by immunoSEQ multiplex PCR; TCRdb keeps only in-frame clonotypes and omits some of them. Of roughly 190,000 clones listed, 81% are singletons. The CDR3 totals 13 residues. Germline lookup yields CDR1 LNHNV and CDR2 YYDKDF (reference sequence). Trimming pared 3 bases from V and 1 base from J, leaving 6 bases between. The chain joins TRBV15 to TRBJ2-5; TRBD1 is a possible D gene (5 bases). This clonotype was sampled from a man aged 40-49 years in good health and CMV-seropositive. Sequencing was performed on PBMCs. CDR3 loop: CATSRTVQETQYF. CDR3 coding DNA: TGTGCCACCAGCAGGACAGTCCAAGAGACCCAGTACTTC.